This TCR beta chain was captured in a study of cytomegalovirus exposure and HLA in healthy donors. Study-wide results and limits: The study carried out a later analysis of TCR beta sequences. It associated 15,000 to 20,000 of them with specific HLA alleles at a false discovery rate of 0.05.

As for this clone: Antigen: not known.

Germline CDR1 and CDR2: MDHEN and SYDVKM. The CDR3 sequence is 16 residues long. J lost 3 bases, V lost 6 bases, and 14 bases had no gene match. The PCR was carried out with 60 Vbeta primers and 13 Jbeta primers. The table came from immunoSEQ multiplex PCR; TCRdb's copy has only in-frame clones and leaves some out. The sample gives 150,000 to 200,000 clones, over 80% of which show up once; around 1.5% is in the top ten. The TCR comes from a man over 45 in good health and CMV-seronegative. This sequence joins TRBV28 and TRBJ2-7, with 7 bases identical to TRBD1. The sample comprised PBMCs. The CDR3 DNA is TGTGCCAGCAGCAGTCCCCGAGGGGGCCCGTTCTACGAGCAGTACTTC. Translated, it gives CASSSPRGGPFYEQYF.